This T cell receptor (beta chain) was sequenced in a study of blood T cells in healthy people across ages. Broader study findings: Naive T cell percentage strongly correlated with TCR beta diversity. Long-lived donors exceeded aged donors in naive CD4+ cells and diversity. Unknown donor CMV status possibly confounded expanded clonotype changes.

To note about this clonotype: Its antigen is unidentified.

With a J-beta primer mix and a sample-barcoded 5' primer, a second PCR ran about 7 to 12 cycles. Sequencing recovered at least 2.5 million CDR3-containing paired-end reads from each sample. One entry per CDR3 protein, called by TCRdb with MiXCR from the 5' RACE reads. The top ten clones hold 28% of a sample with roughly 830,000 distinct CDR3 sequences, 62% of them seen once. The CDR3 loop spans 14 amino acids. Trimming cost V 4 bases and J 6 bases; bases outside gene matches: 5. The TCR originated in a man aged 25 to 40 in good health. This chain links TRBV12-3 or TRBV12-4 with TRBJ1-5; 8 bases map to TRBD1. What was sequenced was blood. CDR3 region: CASSSDRASQPQHF. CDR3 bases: TGTGCCAGCAGTTCGGACAGGGCAAGTCAGCCCCAGCATTTT.